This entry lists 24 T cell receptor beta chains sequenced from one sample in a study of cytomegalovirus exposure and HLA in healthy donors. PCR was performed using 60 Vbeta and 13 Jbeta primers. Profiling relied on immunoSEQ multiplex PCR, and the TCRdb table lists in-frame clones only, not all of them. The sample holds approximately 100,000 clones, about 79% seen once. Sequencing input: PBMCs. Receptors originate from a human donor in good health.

CDR3 protein: CAWSVTRSGGEKLFF. The CDR3, as DNA: TGTGCCTGGAGTGTTACTCGCTCGGGGGGCGAAAAACTGTTTTTT. This chain uses TRBV30 with TRBJ1-4; a possible D gene is TRBD1 (6 bases). The CDR3 extends over 15 amino acids. Germline CDR1 reads GTSNPN; CDR2 reads SVGIG (reference sequence). Trimming cost V 0 bases and J 8 bases, with 16 bases left between them.

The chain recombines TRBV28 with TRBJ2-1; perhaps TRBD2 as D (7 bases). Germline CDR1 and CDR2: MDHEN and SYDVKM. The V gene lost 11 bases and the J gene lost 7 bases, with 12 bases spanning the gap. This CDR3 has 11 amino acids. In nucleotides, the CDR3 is TGTGCCGGGGGGGCATGGAATGAGCAGTTCTTC. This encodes CAGGAWNEQFF.

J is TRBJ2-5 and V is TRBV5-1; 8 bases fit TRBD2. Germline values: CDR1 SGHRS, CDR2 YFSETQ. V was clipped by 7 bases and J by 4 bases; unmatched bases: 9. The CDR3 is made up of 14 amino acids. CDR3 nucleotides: TGCGCCAGCTCCCCCGGGACTAGTCGAGAGACCCAGTACTTC. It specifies CASSPGTSRETQYF.

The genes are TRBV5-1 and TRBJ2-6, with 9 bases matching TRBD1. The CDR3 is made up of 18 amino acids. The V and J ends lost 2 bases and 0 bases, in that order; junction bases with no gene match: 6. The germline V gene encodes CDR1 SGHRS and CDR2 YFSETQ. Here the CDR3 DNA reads TGCGCCAGCAGCTTCGGGGGACAGGGAGGCTCTGGGGCCAACGTCCTGACTTTC. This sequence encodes CASSFGGQGGSGANVLTF.

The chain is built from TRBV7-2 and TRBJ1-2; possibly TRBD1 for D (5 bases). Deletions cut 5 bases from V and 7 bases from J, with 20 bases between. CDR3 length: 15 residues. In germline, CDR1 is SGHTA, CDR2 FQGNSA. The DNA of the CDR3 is TGTGCCAGCAGCGATCAGGGTTGGGATATTAGTGGCTACACCTTC. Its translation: CASSDQGWDISGYTF.

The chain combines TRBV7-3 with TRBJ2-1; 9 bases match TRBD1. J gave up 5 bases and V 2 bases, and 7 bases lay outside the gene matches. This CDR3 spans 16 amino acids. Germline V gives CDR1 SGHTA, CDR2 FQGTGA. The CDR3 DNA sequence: TGTGCCAGCAGCTTAGGCGGGACAGGGAGAGACAATGAGCAGTTCTTC. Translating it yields CASSLGGTGRDNEQFF.

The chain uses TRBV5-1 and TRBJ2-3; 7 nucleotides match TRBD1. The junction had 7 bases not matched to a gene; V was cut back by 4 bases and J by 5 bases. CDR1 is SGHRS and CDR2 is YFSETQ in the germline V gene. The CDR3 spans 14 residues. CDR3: CASSPRTGQDTQYF. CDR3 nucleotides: TGCGCCAGCAGCCCACGGACAGGACAAGATACGCAGTATTTT.

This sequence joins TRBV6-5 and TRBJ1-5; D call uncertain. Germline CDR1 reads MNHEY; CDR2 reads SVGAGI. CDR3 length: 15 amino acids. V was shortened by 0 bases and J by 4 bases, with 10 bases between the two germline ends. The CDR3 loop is CASSYSDGRNQPQHF. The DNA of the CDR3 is TGTGCCAGCAGTTACTCTGATGGGAGAAATCAGCCCCAGCATTTT.

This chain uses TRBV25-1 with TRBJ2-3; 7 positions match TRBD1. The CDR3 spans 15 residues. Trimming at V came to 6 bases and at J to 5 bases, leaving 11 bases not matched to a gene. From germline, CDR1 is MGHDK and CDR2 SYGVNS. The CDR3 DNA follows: TGTGCCAGCAGCAGGGAGAGGGGGCATGGAGATACGCAGTATTTT. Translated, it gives CASSRERGHGDTQYF.

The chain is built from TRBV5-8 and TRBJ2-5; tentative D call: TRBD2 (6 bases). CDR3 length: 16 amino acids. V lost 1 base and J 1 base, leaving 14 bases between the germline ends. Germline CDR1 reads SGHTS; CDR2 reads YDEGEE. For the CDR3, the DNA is TGTGCCAGCAGCTTGAGGAGGGGTCCAGTCCAAGAGACCCAGTACTTC. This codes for CASSLRRGPVQETQYF.

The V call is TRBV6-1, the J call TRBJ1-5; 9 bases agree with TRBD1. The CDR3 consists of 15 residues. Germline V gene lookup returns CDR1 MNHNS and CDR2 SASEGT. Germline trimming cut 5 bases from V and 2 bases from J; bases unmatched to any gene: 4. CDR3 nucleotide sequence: TGTGCCAGCAGTTCCCGGACAGGGGGCAATCAGCCCCAGCATTTT. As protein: CASSSRTGGNQPQHF.

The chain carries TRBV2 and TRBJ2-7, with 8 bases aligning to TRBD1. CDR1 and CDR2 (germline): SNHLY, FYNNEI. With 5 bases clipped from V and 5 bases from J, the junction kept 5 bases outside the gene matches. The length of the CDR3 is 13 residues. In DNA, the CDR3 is TGTGCCAGCAGTCGACAGGGGTCCCACGAGCAGTACTTC. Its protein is CASSRQGSHEQYF.

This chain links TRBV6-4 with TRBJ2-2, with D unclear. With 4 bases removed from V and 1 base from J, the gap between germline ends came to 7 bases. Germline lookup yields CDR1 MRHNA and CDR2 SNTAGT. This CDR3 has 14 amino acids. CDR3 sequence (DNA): TGTGCCAGCAGTGGTTCTAGGAACACCGGGGAGCTGTTTTTT. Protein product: CASSGSRNTGELFF.

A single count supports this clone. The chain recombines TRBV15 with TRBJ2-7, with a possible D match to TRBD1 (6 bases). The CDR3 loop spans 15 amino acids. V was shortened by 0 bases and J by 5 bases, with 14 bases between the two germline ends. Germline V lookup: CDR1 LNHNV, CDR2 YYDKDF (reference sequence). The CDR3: CATSRDSQGSHEQYF. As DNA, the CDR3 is TGTGCCACCAGCAGAGATAGTCAGGGGTCCCACGAGCAGTACTTC.

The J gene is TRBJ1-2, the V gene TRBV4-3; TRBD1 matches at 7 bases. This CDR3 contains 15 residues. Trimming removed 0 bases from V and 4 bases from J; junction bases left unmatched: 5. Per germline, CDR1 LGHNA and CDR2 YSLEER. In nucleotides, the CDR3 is TGCGCCAGCAGCCAAGATCCCAGGGGGATCTATGGCTACACCTTC. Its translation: CASSQDPRGIYGYTF.

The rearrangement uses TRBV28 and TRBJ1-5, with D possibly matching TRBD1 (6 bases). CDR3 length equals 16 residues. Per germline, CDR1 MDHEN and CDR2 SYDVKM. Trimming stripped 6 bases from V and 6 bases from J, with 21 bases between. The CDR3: CASSPPDRQPRQPQHF. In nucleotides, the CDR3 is TGTGCCAGCAGCCCACCCGACAGGCAACCCCGTCAGCCCCAGCATTTT.

The CDR3 DNA follows: TGTGCCACCACCCCAGGGCTAGCGGGAGGTTATGGCACAGATACGCAGTATTTT. It translates to CATTPGLAGGYGTDTQYF. The V gene is TRBV15, the J gene TRBJ2-3; 11 bases match TRBD2. The CDR3 runs 18 residues. After removal of 7 bases from V and 1 base from J, the junction contained 13 bases not matched to a gene. In germline, CDR1 is LNHNV, CDR2 YYDKDF (reference sequence).

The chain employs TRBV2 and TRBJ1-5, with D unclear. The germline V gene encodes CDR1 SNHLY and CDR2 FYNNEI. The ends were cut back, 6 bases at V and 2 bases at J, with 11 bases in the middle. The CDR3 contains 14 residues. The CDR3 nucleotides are TGTGCCAGCAGGGGGAGTTGGGGCAATCAGCCCCAGCATTTT. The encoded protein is CASRGSWGNQPQHF.

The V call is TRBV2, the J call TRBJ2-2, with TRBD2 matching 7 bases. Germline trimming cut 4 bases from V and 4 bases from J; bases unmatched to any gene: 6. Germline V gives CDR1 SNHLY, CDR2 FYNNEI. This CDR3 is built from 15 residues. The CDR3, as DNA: TGTGCCAGCAGTGTCGAGACTAGCCCCACCGGGGAGCTGTTTTTT. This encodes CASSVETSPTGELFF.

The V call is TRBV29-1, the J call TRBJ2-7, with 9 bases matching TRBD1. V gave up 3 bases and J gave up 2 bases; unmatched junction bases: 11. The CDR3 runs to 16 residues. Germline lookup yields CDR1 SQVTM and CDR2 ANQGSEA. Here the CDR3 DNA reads TGCAGCGTTGAGGGGGGACAGGGTGCTACTACCTACGAGCAGTACTTC. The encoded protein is CSVEGGQGATTYEQYF.

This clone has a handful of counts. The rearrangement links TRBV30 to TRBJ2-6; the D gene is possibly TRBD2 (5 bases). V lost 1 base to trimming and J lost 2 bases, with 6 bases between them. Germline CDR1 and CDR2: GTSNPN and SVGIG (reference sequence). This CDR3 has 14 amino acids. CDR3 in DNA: TGTGCCTGGAGTGACGGGGCTGGGGCCAACGTCCTGACTTTC. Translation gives CAWSDGAGANVLTF.

The CDR3 bases are TGTGCCAGCAGATCGGACTCCCTTACTGGGCCCCAGCATTTT. Translating gives CASRSDSLTGPQHF. The chain joins TRBV7-2 to TRBJ1-5; no definite D call. V was trimmed by 6 bases and J by 9 bases, leaving 18 bases between them. The CDR3 runs 14 residues. CDR1 is SGHTA, CDR2 FQGNSA, per germline.

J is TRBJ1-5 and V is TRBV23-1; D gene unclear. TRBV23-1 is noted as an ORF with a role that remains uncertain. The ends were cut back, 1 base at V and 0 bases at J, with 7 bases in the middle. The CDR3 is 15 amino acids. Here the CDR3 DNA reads TGCGCCAGCAGTCAATGGGCAGATAGCAATCAGCCCCAGCATTTT. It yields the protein CASSQWADSNQPQHF.

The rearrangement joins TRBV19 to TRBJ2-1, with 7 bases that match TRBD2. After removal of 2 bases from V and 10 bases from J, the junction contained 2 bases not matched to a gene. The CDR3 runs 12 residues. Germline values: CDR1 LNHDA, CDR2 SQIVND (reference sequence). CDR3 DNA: TGTGCCAGTAGTATATTGCGGGGGGAGCAGTTCTTC. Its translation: CASSILRGEQFF.